Detailed here is one TCR beta chain. No cognate antigen has been identified for it. No per-base quality is available; no much larger clone lies one base away. Using the deep immunoSEQ assay, TCR CDR3 regions were amplified from genomic DNA by multiplex PCR. Extracted genomic DNA from each cell subset was distributed evenly across all wells of several immunoSEQ 96-well plates, and each plate was treated as a replicate. For sorted subsets, about 200 ng genomic DNA, equal to some 30,000 T cell genomes, was loaded into each replicate PCR. The purified libraries were quantified using a Qubit 3.0 fluorometer, sized with a Bioanalyzer 2100, and then quantified again using the KAPA Library Quantification kit. A separate single-read 150-cycle Illumina NextSeq 550 flow cell was used to sequence each immunoSEQ 96-well plate. In the paper's pipeline: Because the immunoSEQ output included only junctional sequences and no quality scores, the filtering could not be the same as the filtering used for full-length reads. Sequences were annotated with PyIR, a Python wrapper for IgBLAST v1.9, and V/J genes and CDR3 were assigned using IMGT germline references. Reads were removed for weak V/J assignments (E-value above 1e-6), missing CDR3, stop codons, out-of-frame junctions, or ambiguous translated residues. V3J clonotypes were defined as sequences sharing the same inferred V gene, J gene, and CDR3 amino acid sequence. To compute the percentage overlap between repertoires, the number of shared unique clonotypes was divided by the size of the smaller repertoire. Repertoire richness was assessed with RTK rarefaction, the Chao1 estimator, and Recon v2.1 estimates of unobserved clonotypes. OLGA was used to compute generation probabilities for all TCRbeta clonotypes that the gDNA method yielded from a few donors. TCRdb provides this immuneACCESS table in a form limited to in-frame rearrangements. Some clones are lacking; in checked studies, under half of them reflect an unresolved V gene, and why the rest are absent is not known. V and J calls plus clone size are reproduced from that table; the DNA served to infer D and trimming. The sample table lists about 1 million clones, approximately 70% of them with a count of one. Approximately 1.5% of the sample belongs to the ten largest clones.

The data were obtained in a study of shared clonotypes between healthy human individuals (TCRdb year 2020). With regard to the full study: The cohort comprised two women and three men aged 18 to 49 years. Libraries were prepared and TCR repertoires were sequenced by different laboratories using diverse techniques, in order to increase sequencing depth and limit assay-specific biases. Leukapheresis yielded between about 0.85 and 9.5 billion PBMCs per donor. The study deeply sequenced blood TCR repertoires of roughly five healthy adults to estimate repertoire size and the extent of clonotype sharing between individuals. For each donor, CD4 naive and CD4 memory were each run on three plates, CD8 naive on two plates, and CD8 memory on one plate.

What the study reported, not specific to this receptor: Roughly 5% of naive CD4, around 3.6% of naive CD8, approximately 2% of memory CD4, and 0.4% of memory CD8 clonotypes were shared across a few donors. Rarefaction of sorted-subset datasets indicated incomplete sequencing despite the large sequencing depth. Compared with non-shared clonotypes, clonotypes shared by all four sorted-subset donors had higher generation probabilities. Sampling was restricted to blood, and TCR repertoires in tissues likely differ from the TCR repertoires found in blood. Estimated clonotype richness was generally larger for naive than for memory subsets. Because the study included a small number of donors, the genetic and exposure-history diversity represented was limited. Pairwise subsampling indicated that sequencing depth was expected to affect the degree of clonotype sharing among donors.

The donors were healthy, HIV-negative adults with no recently reported acute infections or vaccinations. All donors were Caucasian adults living in Nashville, Tennessee, USA. CD4+ T cells were enriched by magnetic negative selection; naive cells were then positively selected on CD45RA, and the negative fraction formed the memory subset. Blood was obtained by leukapheresis, after which PBMCs were separated by Ficoll-Histopaque density gradient centrifugation and cryopreserved in liquid nitrogen vapor phase. Analytical flow cytometry was used to check the purity and quantity of each magnetically sorted T cell population. Genomic DNA was isolated from every sorted fraction and measured by UV absorbance on a Nanodrop 2000c. Measured from the cysteine to the phenylalanine, the CDR3 is 16 residues long. CDR3 DNA only is kept here, 48 bases in frame from base 1. The germline V gene yields LGHNA for CDR1 and YNFKEQ for CDR2. Between the V and J ends, shortened by 0 bases and 1 base respectively, the junction contains 11 bases.

The material sequenced was memory CD4+ T cells sorted from blood. Taken with the paper, the label for cell subset or site translates to: CD45RA-negative fraction. This chain is built from TRBV4-2 and TRBJ2-3; TRBD2 is perhaps the D gene, given 6 matching bases. The receptor was derived from a man aged 18 to 29 in good health. The DNA reads TGTGCCAGCAGCCAAGATATATCGGGGGGCACAGATACGCAGTATTTT. It translates as CASSQDISGGTDTQYF.